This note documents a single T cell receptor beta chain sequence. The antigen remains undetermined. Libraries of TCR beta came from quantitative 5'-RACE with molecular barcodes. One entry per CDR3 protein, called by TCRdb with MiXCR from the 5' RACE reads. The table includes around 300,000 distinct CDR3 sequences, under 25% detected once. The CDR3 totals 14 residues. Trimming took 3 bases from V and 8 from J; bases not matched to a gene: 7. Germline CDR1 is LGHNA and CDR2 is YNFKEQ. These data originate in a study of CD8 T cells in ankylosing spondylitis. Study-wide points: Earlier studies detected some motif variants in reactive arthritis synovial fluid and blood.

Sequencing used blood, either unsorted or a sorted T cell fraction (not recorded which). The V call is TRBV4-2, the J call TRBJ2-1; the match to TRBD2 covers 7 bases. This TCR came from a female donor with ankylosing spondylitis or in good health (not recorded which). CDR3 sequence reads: CASSHGLGRDEQFF. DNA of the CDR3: TGTGCCAGCAGCCACGGACTAGGGCGAGATGAGCAGTTCTTC.